The entry that follows covers one T cell receptor (beta chain) sequence. The entry originates in a study of blood T cell repertoires in COVID-19. Whole-study context: T cells, B-cell-depleted T cells, or PBMCs supplied cDNA or gDNA.

Methods used by the authors: Reference gene primers were amplified, and this amplification served to estimate nucleated cell counts. Measured with immunoSEQ multiplex PCR; TCRdb has only the in-frame clones, and not every one. V and J calls and clone size are given by that table; D and trimming were obtained from the DNA. The sample lists some 100,000 clones, approximately 75% occurring once. The CDR3 is made up of 15 amino acids. Germline-derived CDR1 and CDR2 are SGHRS and YFSETQ. With V trimmed by 3 bases and J by 6 bases, 2 bases remained unmatched. The sample comprised peripheral blood. The origin of this receptor is a human donor in a cohort sampled during active COVID-19. The chain links TRBV5-1 to TRBJ2-1, with 14 bases identical to TRBD2. The CDR3 sequence is CASSSTSGGANEQFF. The CDR3 DNA reads as TGCGCCAGCAGCTCGACTAGCGGGGGGGCCAATGAGCAGTTCTTC.